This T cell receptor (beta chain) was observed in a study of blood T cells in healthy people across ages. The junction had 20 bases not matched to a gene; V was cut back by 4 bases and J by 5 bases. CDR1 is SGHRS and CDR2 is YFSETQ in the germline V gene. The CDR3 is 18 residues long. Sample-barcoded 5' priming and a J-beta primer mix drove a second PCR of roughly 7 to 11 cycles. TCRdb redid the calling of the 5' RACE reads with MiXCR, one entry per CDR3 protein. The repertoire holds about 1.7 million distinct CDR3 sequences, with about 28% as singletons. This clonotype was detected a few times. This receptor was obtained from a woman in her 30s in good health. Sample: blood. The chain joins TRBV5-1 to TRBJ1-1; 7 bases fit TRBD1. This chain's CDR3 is CASSHKRERQGLETEAFF. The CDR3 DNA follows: TGCGCCAGCAGCCATAAAAGGGAAAGACAGGGATTGGAAACTGAAGCTTTCTTT.